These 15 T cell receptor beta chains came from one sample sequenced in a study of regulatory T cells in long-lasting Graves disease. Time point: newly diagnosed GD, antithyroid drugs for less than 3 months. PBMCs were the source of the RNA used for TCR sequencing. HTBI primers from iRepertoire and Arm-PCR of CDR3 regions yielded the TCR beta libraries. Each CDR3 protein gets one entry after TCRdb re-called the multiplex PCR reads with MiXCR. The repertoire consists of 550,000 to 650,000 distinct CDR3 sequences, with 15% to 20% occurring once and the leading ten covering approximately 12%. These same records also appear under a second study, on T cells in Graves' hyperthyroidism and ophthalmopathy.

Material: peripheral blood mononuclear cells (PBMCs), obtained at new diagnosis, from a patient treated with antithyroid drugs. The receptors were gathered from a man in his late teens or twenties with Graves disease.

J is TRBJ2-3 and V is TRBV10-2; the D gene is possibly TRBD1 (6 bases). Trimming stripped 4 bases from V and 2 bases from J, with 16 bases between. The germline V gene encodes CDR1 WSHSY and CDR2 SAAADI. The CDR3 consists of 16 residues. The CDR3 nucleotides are TGCGCCAGCAGTGGTACTGACAGGATAGCCACAGATACGCAGTATTTT. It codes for CASSGTDRIATDTQYF.

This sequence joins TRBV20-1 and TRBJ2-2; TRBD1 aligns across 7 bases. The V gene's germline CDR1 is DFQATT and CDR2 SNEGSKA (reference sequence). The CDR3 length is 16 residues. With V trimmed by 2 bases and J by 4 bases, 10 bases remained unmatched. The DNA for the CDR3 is TGCAGTGCTAGACCCTCTGGGACAGTCCTCACCGGGGAGCTGTTTTTT. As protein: CSARPSGTVLTGELFF.

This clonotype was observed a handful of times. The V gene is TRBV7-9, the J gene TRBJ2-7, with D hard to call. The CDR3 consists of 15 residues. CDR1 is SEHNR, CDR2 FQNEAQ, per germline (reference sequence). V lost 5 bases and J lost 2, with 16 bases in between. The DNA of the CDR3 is TGTGCCAGCAGCCCGGTGGCGCCTACGCCCTACGAGCAGTACTTC. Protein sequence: CASSPVAPTPYEQYF.

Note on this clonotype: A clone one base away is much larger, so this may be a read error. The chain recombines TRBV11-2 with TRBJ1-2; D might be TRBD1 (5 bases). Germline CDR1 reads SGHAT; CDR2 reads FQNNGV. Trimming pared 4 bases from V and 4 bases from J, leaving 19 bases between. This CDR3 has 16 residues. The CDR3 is CASSSLPRQNSYGYTF. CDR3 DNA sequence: TGTGCCAGCAGCTCCCTCCCTCGACAGAACTCCTATGGCTACACCTTC.

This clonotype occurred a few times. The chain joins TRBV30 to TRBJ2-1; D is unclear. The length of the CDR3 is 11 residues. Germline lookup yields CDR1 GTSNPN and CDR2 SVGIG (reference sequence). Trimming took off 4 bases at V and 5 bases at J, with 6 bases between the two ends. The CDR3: CAWNTNNEQFF. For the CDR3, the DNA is TGTGCCTGGAATACCAACAATGAGCAGTTCTTC.

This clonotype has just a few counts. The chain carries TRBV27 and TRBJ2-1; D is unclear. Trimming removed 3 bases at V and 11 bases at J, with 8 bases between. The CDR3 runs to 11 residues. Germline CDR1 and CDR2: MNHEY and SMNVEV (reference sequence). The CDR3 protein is CASSFHQKQFF. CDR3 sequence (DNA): TGTGCCAGCAGTTTCCACCAAAAGCAGTTCTTC.

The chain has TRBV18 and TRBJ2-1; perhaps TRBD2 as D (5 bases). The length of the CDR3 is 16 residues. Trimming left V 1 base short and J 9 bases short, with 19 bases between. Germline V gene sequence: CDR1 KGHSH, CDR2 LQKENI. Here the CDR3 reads CASSPLVGDARGEQFF. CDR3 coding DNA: TGTGCCAGCTCACCACTAGTGGGAGACGCCCGAGGTGAGCAGTTCTTC.

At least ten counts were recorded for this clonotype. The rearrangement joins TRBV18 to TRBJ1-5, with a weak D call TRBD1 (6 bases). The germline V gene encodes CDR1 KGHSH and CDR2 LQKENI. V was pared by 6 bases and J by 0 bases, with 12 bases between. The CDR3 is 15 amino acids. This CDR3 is CASSQGQNSNQPQHF. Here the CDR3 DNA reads TGTGCCAGCTCCCAAGGACAGAATAGCAATCAGCCCCAGCATTTT.

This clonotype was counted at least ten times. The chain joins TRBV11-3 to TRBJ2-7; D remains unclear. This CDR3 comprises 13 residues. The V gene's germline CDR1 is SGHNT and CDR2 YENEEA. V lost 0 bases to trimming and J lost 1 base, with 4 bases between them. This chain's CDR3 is CASSLDESYEQYF. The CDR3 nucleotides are TGTGCCAGCAGCTTAGACGAGTCCTACGAGCAGTACTTC.

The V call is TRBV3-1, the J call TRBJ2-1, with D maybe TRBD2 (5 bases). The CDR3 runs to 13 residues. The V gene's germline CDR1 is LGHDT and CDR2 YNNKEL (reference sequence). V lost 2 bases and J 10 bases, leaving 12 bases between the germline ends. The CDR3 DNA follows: TGTGCCAGCAGCCAAAGGACTGAACTAGAGCAGTTCTTC. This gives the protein CASSQRTELEQFF.

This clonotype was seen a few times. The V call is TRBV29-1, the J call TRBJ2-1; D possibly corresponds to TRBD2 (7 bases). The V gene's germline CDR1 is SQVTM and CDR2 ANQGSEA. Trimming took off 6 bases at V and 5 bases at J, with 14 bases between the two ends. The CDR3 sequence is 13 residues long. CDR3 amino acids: CSVRTGTNNEQFF. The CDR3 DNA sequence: TGCAGCGTCCGAACAGGGACTAACAATGAGCAGTTCTTC.

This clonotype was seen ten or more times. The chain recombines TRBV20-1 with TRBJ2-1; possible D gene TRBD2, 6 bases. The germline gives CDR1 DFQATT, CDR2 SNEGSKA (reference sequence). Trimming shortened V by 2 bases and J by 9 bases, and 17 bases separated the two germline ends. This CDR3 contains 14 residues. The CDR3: CSARRTGLSFEQFF. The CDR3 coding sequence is TGCAGTGCTAGAAGGACGGGACTTTCCTTTGAGCAGTTCTTC.

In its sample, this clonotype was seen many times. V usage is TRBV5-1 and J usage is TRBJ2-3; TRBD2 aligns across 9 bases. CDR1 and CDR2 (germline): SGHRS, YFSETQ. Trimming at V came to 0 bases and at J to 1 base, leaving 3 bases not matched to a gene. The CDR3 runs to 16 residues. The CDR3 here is CASSLGLADRTDTQYF. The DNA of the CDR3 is TGCGCCAGCAGCTTGGGACTAGCGGACCGCACAGATACGCAGTATTTT.

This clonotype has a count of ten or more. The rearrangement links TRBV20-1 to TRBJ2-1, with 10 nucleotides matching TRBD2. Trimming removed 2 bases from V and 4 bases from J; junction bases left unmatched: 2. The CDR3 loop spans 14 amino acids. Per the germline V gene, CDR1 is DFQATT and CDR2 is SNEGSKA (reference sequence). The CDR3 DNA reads TGCAGTGCTAGAATAGCGGGAGGTTACAATGAGCAGTTCTTC. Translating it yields CSARIAGGYNEQFF.

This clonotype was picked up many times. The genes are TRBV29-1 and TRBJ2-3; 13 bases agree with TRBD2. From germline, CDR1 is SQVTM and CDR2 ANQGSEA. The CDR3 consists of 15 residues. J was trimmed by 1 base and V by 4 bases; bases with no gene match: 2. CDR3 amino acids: CSVVLAGGRTDTQYF. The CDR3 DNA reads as TGCAGCGTTGTACTAGCGGGAGGGCGCACAGATACGCAGTATTTT.